This T cell receptor (beta chain) was sequenced for a study of blood T cells in healthy people across ages. Study observations and caveats: Age showed a roughly linear inverse relationship with TCR beta diversity per million T cells.

This clonotype was counted between two and nine times. Its antigen is undetermined. Together with a sample-barcoded 5' primer, a J-beta primer mix was included in a second PCR lasting 7 to 11 cycles. TCRdb processed the 5' RACE reads anew with MiXCR; each CDR3 protein has one entry. The profile covers over a million distinct CDR3 sequences, with over 35% appearing a single time and approximately 17% taken by the ten largest. The CDR3 spans 14 residues. V gave up 5 bases and J gave up 2 bases; unmatched junction bases: 7. The germline CDR1 and CDR2 sequences are DFQATT and SNEGSKA (reference sequence).

The source is a woman aged 60-70 years in good health. The sequenced material came from blood. V gene TRBV20-1 combines with J gene TRBJ2-7; 9 bases agree with TRBD2. CDR3 in DNA: TGCAGTGCTCTCGGCGTAGCGGGAGCCTACGAGCAGTACTTC. Translation: CSALGVAGAYEQYF.